These 24 T cell receptor beta chains were all obtained from the same sample, sequenced in a study of OX40 agonist ivuxolimab in advanced cancers. Sequencing used immunoSEQ multiplex PCR; TCRdb keeps in-frame clones, though not all of them. The repertoire holds about 50,000 clones, roughly three quarters seen once, with 2% to 2.5% in the top ten. The specimen was CD4+ or CD8+ T cells sorted from blood, collected in a trial of the OX40 agonist ivuxolimab. These receptors were taken from an adult with an advanced solid tumor such as melanoma, head and neck, liver or kidney cancer.

This clone has more than one count but fewer than ten. The chain combines TRBV28 with TRBJ1-4; a weak D match, TRBD1 (5 bases). Germline CDR1 MDHEN, CDR2 SYDVKM. The V end lost 5 bases, the J end lost 8 bases, and 21 bases lay between the germline ends. This CDR3 is built from 16 residues. The chain's CDR3 is CASSPPPGTGREKLFF. CDR3 in DNA: TGTGCCAGCAGTCCACCCCCCGGGACGGGGAGGGAAAAACTGTTTTTT.

In nucleotides, the CDR3 is TGTGCCAGCAGTTACTCGAGAGGCCCACACACTGAAGCTTTCTTT. It codes for CASSYSRGPHTEAFF. This chain joins TRBV6-6 and TRBJ1-1, with D hard to call. The CDR3 contains 15 residues. Germline CDR1 MNHNY, CDR2 SVGAGI (reference sequence). The V gene lost 0 bases and the J gene lost 3 bases, with 11 bases spanning the gap.

This chain links TRBV5-6 with TRBJ1-2, with no clear D. Germline CDR1 SGHDT, CDR2 YYEEEE. The CDR3 is 13 amino acids. Trimming shortened V by 1 base and J by 6 bases, and 10 bases separated the two germline ends. In nucleotides, the CDR3 is TGTGCCAGCAGCTTGACAGAGGGCCATGGCTACACCTTC. Amino acids: CASSLTEGHGYTF.

This clone was recorded a few times. The rearrangement joins TRBV29-1 to TRBJ2-4; TRBD1 agrees at 9 bases. With V trimmed by 7 bases and J by 0 bases, 7 bases remained unmatched. Per germline, CDR1 SQVTM and CDR2 ANQGSEA. The CDR3 sequence is 15 residues long. The CDR3 sequence: CSGTTGGLAKNIQYF. The CDR3 DNA is TGCAGCGGTACTACAGGGGGCCTAGCCAAAAACATTCAGTACTTC.

This clone was found once. CDR3 coding DNA: TGTGCCAGTAGTATCGAGGGTCGGGGCAATCAGCCCCAGCATTTT. Protein product: CASSIEGRGNQPQHF. The chain carries TRBV19 and TRBJ1-5; D is unresolved. This CDR3 contains 15 residues. Between the trimmed V and J ends, which lost 3 bases and 2 bases, there was a span of 11 bases. CDR1 is LNHDA and CDR2 is SQIVND in the germline V gene (reference sequence).

V is TRBV18 and J is TRBJ1-1; TRBD1 is a possible D gene (5 bases). From germline, CDR1 is KGHSH and CDR2 LQKENI. Trimming took 7 bases from V and 2 from J, leaving 11 bases between them. This CDR3 comprises 13 residues. CDR3 residues: CASFQGTNTEAFF. Here the CDR3 DNA reads TGTGCCAGCTTCCAGGGAACTAACACTGAAGCTTTCTTT.

The CDR3 DNA is TGTGCCAGTAGTGTGGACAGTCCGTTCTATGGCTACACCTTC. Amino acids: CASSVDSPFYGYTF. V is TRBV19 and J is TRBJ1-2, with a tentative D call TRBD1 (6 bases). V dropped 5 bases and J dropped 4 bases, with 14 bases sitting between them. The CDR3 extends over 14 amino acids. Germline V gene data show CDR1 as LNHDA and CDR2 as SQIVND (reference sequence).

J is TRBJ1-5 and V is TRBV18; D might be TRBD1 (6 bases). CDR3 size: 16 residues. Trimming removed 6 bases from V and 5 bases from J, with 20 bases in between. Germline CDR1 KGHSH, CDR2 LQKENI. The CDR3, as DNA: TGTGCCAGCTCGCTCAAGGGGGGTGTAAGGGATCAGCCCCAGCATTTT. Its protein product is CASSLKGGVRDQPQHF. Combining the CDR3 with reference TRBV18 and TRBJ1-5 gives the whole variable domain NAGVMQNPRHLVRRRGQEARLRCSPMKGHSHVYWYRQLPEEGLKFMVYLQKENIIDESGMPKERFSAEFPKEGPSILRIQQVVRGDSAAYFCASSLKGGVRDQPQHFGDGTRLSIL.

The CDR3 bases are TGTGCCAGCACACCGCCGAACACTGAAGCTTTCTTT. Translation: CASTPPNTEAFF. This rearrangement joins TRBV27 to TRBJ1-1; no clear D gene. CDR3 length: 12 residues. Germline V CDR1 and CDR2: MNHEY, SMNVEV (reference sequence). The V end lost 7 bases, the J end lost 1 base, and 7 bases lay between the germline ends.

This clone was recorded once. This chain uses TRBV4-3 with TRBJ2-3; 9 bases line up with TRBD2. The junction had 12 bases not matched to a gene; V was cut back by 4 bases and J by 4 bases. Per the germline V gene, CDR1 is LGHNA and CDR2 is YSLEER. The CDR3 extends over 17 amino acids. The CDR3 DNA reads as TGCGCCAGCAGCCTAAGGCCATTTAGCGGGGGAGCAGATACGCAGTATTTT. It specifies CASSLRPFSGGADTQYF.

The chain uses TRBV7-9 and TRBJ2-1, with 7 positions matching TRBD2. CDR1 and CDR2 (germline): SEHNR, FQNEAQ (reference sequence). Trimming took 1 base from V and 3 from J; bases not matched to a gene: 3. CDR3 size: 15 residues. The CDR3: CASSLGASGYNEQFF. For the CDR3, the DNA is TGTGCCAGCAGCTTAGGTGCTAGCGGCTACAATGAGCAGTTCTTC.

This clone was seen a single time. The chain recombines TRBV7-8 with TRBJ2-3; TRBD1 agrees at 9 bases. Trimming took 5 bases from V and 5 from J; bases not matched to a gene: 8. CDR1 and CDR2 (germline): SGHVS, FQNEAQ. The CDR3 contains 15 residues. Here the CDR3 DNA reads TGTGCCAGCAGCCTACAGGGGGCCGAGGGAGATACGCAGTATTTT. It translates to CASSLQGAEGDTQYF.

The chain joins TRBV28 to TRBJ1-2, with TRBD1 matching 7 bases. CDR1 is MDHEN, CDR2 SYDVKM, per germline. J lost 8 bases, V lost 3 bases, and 12 bases had no gene match. The CDR3 runs 15 residues. CDR3 region: CASSFGGGGGGGYTF. The DNA for the CDR3 is TGTGCCAGCAGTTTTGGTGGAGGAGGGGGCGGGGGCTACACCTTC.

The chain couples TRBV27 to TRBJ2-3; TRBD2 matches at 13 bases. The CDR3 consists of 17 residues. V trimming: 5 bases; J trimming: 1 base; junction bases outside the gene matches: 6. In germline, CDR1 is MNHEY, CDR2 SMNVEV (reference sequence). The CDR3 loop is CASSKGLAGTRTDTQYF. DNA of the CDR3: TGTGCCAGCAGTAAGGGACTAGCGGGGACACGCACAGATACGCAGTATTTT.

The chain recombines TRBV7-9 with TRBJ2-7, with D possibly called TRBD1 or TRBD2 (5 bases each). Germline V gene data show CDR1 as SEHNR and CDR2 as FQNEAQ (reference sequence). CDR3 size: 12 residues. Trimming cost V 5 bases and J 7 bases, with 12 bases left between them. In DNA form, the CDR3 reads TGTGCCAGCAGCCGCAGCGAGGGGGAGCAGTACTTC. Protein sequence: CASSRSEGEQYF.

V is TRBV14 and J is TRBJ1-1; TRBD1 might be the D (6 bases). V gave up 4 bases and J gave up 1 base, with 13 bases separating them. The CDR3 sequence is 15 residues long. CDR1 SGHDN and CDR2 FVKESK come from the germline V gene. For the CDR3, the DNA is TGTGCCAGCAGCCCCTTTGACAGGACGAACACTGAAGCTTTCTTT. It encodes CASSPFDRTNTEAFF.

V and J are TRBV6-1 and TRBJ2-6; TRBD1 agrees at 8 bases. V gave up 3 bases and J gave up 0 bases; unmatched junction bases: 4. This CDR3 comprises 17 residues. Germline V lookup: CDR1 MNHNS, CDR2 SASEGT. CDR3 loop: CASSDPGQGSGANVLTF. The DNA of the CDR3 is TGTGCCAGCAGTGACCCCGGACAGGGCTCTGGGGCCAACGTCCTGACTTTC.

J is TRBJ1-2 and V is TRBV5-8, with TRBD1 matching 8 bases. The J segment lost 3 bases and the V segment lost 5 bases, leaving 3 bases of the junction unmatched. The CDR3 consists of 13 residues. Germline assignment: CDR1 SGHTS and CDR2 YDEGEE. CDR3 protein: CASRQGADYGYTF. As DNA, the CDR3 is TGTGCCAGCAGGCAGGGGGCCGACTATGGCTACACCTTC. Full variable domain (missing parts from reference TRBV5-8 and TRBJ1-2): EAGVTQSPTHLIKTRGQQATLRCSPISGHTSVYWYQQALGLGLQFLLWYDEGEERNRGNFPPRFSGRQFPNYSSELNVNALELEDSALYLCASRQGADYGYTFGSGTRLTVV.

About this clone: The junction and the germline gene differ at one end; a read error may be behind it. This CDR3 is also generated by other DNA sequences in the sample. The chain uses TRBV7-6 and TRBJ1-2; D unresolved. The length of the CDR3 is 14 residues. Germline assignment: CDR1 SGHVS and CDR2 FNYEAQ. The CDR3 sequence: CASSPSGRNYGYTF. The CDR3 DNA is TGTGCCAGCAGCCCTTCAGGACGGAACTATGGCTACACTTTC.

The CDR3 DNA is TGCGCCAGCAGCTTGGATAGGGTTAGGACCGGGGAGCTGTTTTTT. Protein product: CASSLDRVRTGELFF. V is TRBV5-1 and J is TRBJ2-2; no firm D call. This CDR3 has 15 amino acids. Between the trimmed V and J ends, which lost 0 bases and 5 bases, there was a span of 11 bases. The germline CDR1 and CDR2 sequences are SGHRS and YFSETQ.

J is TRBJ2-7 and V is TRBV27; TRBD1 aligns across 8 bases. V shed 4 bases, J shed 0 bases, and the junction held 8 bases outside the gene matches. CDR1 and CDR2 (germline): MNHEY, SMNVEV (reference sequence). This CDR3 is built from 16 residues. As DNA, the CDR3 is TGTGCCAGCAGTTCCCGGACAGGGTTGGCCTCCTACGAGCAGTACTTC. It codes for CASSSRTGLASYEQYF.

Concerning this clone itself: Additional DNA sequences in this sample encode the identical CDR3. The chain carries TRBV21-1 and TRBJ1-5; the D call TRBD1 from the table was never checked on the DNA. TRBV21-1 is listed as a pseudogene. CDR3 length: 14 residues. For the CDR3, the DNA is TGTGCCAGCAGCAAGGGACAGGGTAATCAGCCCCAGCATTTT. The encoded protein is CASSKGQGNQPQHF.

The chain uses TRBV11-1 and TRBJ2-7, with D perhaps assigned TRBD1 or TRBD2 (6 bases each). The ends were cut back, 3 bases at V and 1 base at J, with 13 bases in the middle. Germline V CDR1 and CDR2: SGHAT, FQDESV (reference sequence). The CDR3 extends over 15 amino acids. The CDR3 loop is CASSFEGGTSYEQYF. The CDR3 DNA follows: TGTGCCAGCAGCTTTGAGGGGGGCACTTCCTACGAGCAGTACTTC.

The rearrangement links TRBV19 to TRBJ2-1; no definite D call. Germline assignment: CDR1 LNHDA and CDR2 SQIVND (reference sequence). This CDR3 has 13 residues. Trimming pared 1 base from V and 4 bases from J, leaving 5 bases between. This CDR3 reads CASSIGAYNEQFF. CDR3 nucleotides: TGTGCCAGTAGTATAGGGGCGTACAATGAGCAGTTCTTC.